This T cell receptor beta chain was sequenced in a study of T cell responses to AZD1222 COVID-19 vaccine. Produced via immunoSEQ multiplex PCR; TCRdb's table is partial and in-frame only. The table has roughly 100,000 clones, 88% seen once. Trimming stripped 6 bases from V and 4 bases from J, with 16 bases between. This CDR3 spans 14 amino acids. Germline V lookup: CDR1 SNHLY, CDR2 FYNNEI. This sequence was found in an adult in good health. The chain has TRBV2 and TRBJ2-7; D possibly uses TRBD1 or TRBD2 (5 bases each). This specimen consisted of peripheral blood, obtained on day 0 of AZD1222 vaccination. Here the CDR3 reads CASSRVGTVYEQYF. In DNA, the CDR3 is TGTGCCAGCAGCCGCGTTGGGACGGTGTACGAGCAGTACTTC.